One sample yielded the 20 T cell receptor beta chains listed below, sequenced in a study of prognosis after radiotherapy for stage I lung cancer. The authors amplified TCR beta CDR3 from genomic DNA using two-round multiplex PCR. Specific primers for each TRBV and TRBJ gene were what first-round PCR used. TCRdb called the multiplex PCR reads again in MiXCR, with one record for every CDR3 protein. This sample has fewer than 25,000 distinct CDR3 sequences, with under 40% found just once. This specimen consisted of PBMCs, obtained before or after stereotactic body radiation therapy (not recorded which). The receptors were sampled from a donor over 45 with non-small cell lung cancer.

This clonotype was seen only a few times. The chain couples TRBV6-1 to TRBJ2-2, with 7 bases lining up with TRBD1. V trimming: 2 bases; J trimming: 1 base; junction bases outside the gene matches: 1. The CDR3 has 15 amino acids. CDR1 is MNHNS, CDR2 SASEGT, per germline. CDR3 DNA: TGTGCCAGCAGTGAACGGACAGGGAACACCGGGGAGCTGTTTTTT. It yields the protein CASSERTGNTGELFF.

This clonotype was found once. A much larger clone differs by one base, so this may be a read error. This chain links TRBV20-1 with TRBJ2-7, with 11 bases aligning to TRBD2. CDR1 and CDR2 (germline): DFQATT, SNEGSKA (reference sequence). The V segment lost 4 bases and the J segment 1 base; nucleotides outside the gene matches: 6. CDR3 length: 15 amino acids. The CDR3 loop is CSAIPSGGPSYEQYF. CDR3 nucleotide sequence: TGCAGTGCTATCCCTAGCGGGGGGCCGTCCTACGAGCAGTACTTC.

Regarding this clonotype: A far larger clone is a single base away, which makes a read error likely. The gene calls are TRBV6-9 and TRBJ1-5; D is undetermined. This CDR3 is built from 15 residues. Trimming shortened V by 3 bases and J by 4 bases, and 13 bases separated the two germline ends. CDR1 MNHGY and CDR2 SVAAGI come from the germline V gene. The CDR3 DNA reads as TGTGCCAGCAGTTACTCCTGTTTTCGAAATCAGCCCCAGCATTTT. Translation gives CASSYSCFRNQPQHF.

About this clonotype: A read error may explain this, as a much larger clone is one base away. This chain uses TRBV5-1 with TRBJ1-2; 8 bases fit TRBD1. Per the germline V gene, CDR1 is SGHRS and CDR2 is YFSETQ. The CDR3 consists of 15 residues. The ends lost 6 bases at V and 8 bases at J; junction bases unmatched: 15. CDR3 in DNA: TGCGCCAGCAAGCACGACAGGGGCCCCGCAGTAGGCTACACCTTC. This gives the protein CASKHDRGPAVGYTF.

Worth noting for this clonotype: Since a far larger clone is one base different, this is likely a read error. The J gene is TRBJ1-6, the V gene TRBV6-8, with a weak D call TRBD1 (6 bases). Trimming took off 7 bases at V and 9 bases at J, with 16 bases between the two ends. CDR1 is MNHGY, CDR2 SAAAGT, per germline. The CDR3 is made up of 14 amino acids. This CDR3 reads CASNKQGKGSPLHF. DNA for the CDR3: TGTGCCAGCAACAAACAGGGAAAAGGTTCACCCCTCCACTTT.

This clonotype was counted many times. The rearrangement joins TRBV7-3 to TRBJ2-3; 13 bases align to TRBD2. V dropped 5 bases and J dropped 3; count of bases not matched to a gene: 8. CDR3 size: 17 residues. Germline V gene lookup returns CDR1 SGHTA and CDR2 FQGTGA. As DNA, the CDR3 is TGTGCCAGCAGCCCCCAGGGACTAGCGGGATTAACAGATACGCAGTATTTT. Protein sequence: CASSPQGLAGLTDTQYF.

This clonotype was seen ten or more times. The V call is TRBV11-3, the J call TRBJ2-7, with D hard to call. The germline V gene encodes CDR1 SGHNT and CDR2 YENEEA. CDR3 length: 12 amino acids. The ends were cut back, 6 bases at V and 3 bases at J, with 9 bases in the middle. The DNA of the CDR3 is TGTGCCAGCAGAGCTCCTAACTACGAGCAGTACTTC. It translates to CASRAPNYEQYF.

The CDR3 loop is CASSIAENYGYTF. CDR3 DNA: TGTGCCAGTAGTATCGCTGAGAACTATGGCTACACCTTC. The chain joins TRBV19 to TRBJ1-2; no firm D call. Germline V gene sequence: CDR1 LNHDA, CDR2 SQIVND (reference sequence). The CDR3 covers 13 residues. The V end lost 3 bases, the J end lost 2 bases, and 7 bases lay between the germline ends.

This clonotype was seen many times. This rearrangement joins TRBV10-2 to TRBJ2-7; D possibly corresponds to TRBD1 (5 bases). Germline V gene lookup returns CDR1 WSHSY and CDR2 SAAADI. The CDR3 loop spans 16 amino acids. V was clipped by 2 bases and J by 3 bases, with 17 bases between them. The CDR3 region is CASSENQGAPNYEQYF. The CDR3, as DNA: TGCGCCAGCAGTGAGAATCAGGGCGCACCGAACTACGAGCAGTACTTC.

This clonotype was seen ten or more times. The rearrangement links TRBV2 to TRBJ2-3; D gene ambiguous. Trimming left V 4 bases short and J 4 bases short, with 9 bases between. This CDR3 has 13 amino acids. In germline, CDR1 is SNHLY, CDR2 FYNNEI. In DNA form, the CDR3 reads TGTGCCAGCAGTGGCCTTGTCGCAGATACGCAGTATTTT. Amino acid sequence: CASSGLVADTQYF.

This clonotype occurred many times. J is TRBJ2-3 and V is TRBV20-1; 9 bases agree with TRBD2. Germline V CDR1 and CDR2: DFQATT, SNEGSKA (reference sequence). The ends lost 0 bases at V and 5 bases at J; junction bases unmatched: 9. The CDR3 is 16 amino acids. As DNA, the CDR3 is TGCAGTGCTAGAGATTTTTTCGCGGGAGGGAAAGATACGCAGTATTTT. This codes for CSARDFFAGGKDTQYF.

This clonotype was found many times. The J gene is TRBJ2-1, the V gene TRBV2; no reliable D call. The V end lost 6 bases, the J end lost 12 bases, and 24 bases lay between the germline ends. The CDR3 is 15 amino acids. Germline V gene sequence: CDR1 SNHLY, CDR2 FYNNEI. The CDR3 region is CASRLFPGPFTGQFF. CDR3 coding DNA: TGTGCCAGCAGGTTGTTCCCCGGGCCTTTTACCGGGCAGTTCTTC.

V usage is TRBV6-1 and J usage is TRBJ2-3, with TRBD2 matching 12 bases. The V segment lost 7 bases and the J segment 7 bases; nucleotides outside the gene matches: 12. This CDR3 comprises 16 residues. CDR1 is MNHNS and CDR2 is SASEGT in the germline V gene. The CDR3 sequence: CASKRLTSGGGYTQYF. The CDR3 nucleotides read TGTGCCAGCAAGAGATTGACTAGCGGGGGTGGATATACGCAGTATTTT.

This clonotype has at least ten counts. The J gene is TRBJ1-1, the V gene TRBV15; a weak D match, TRBD1 (5 bases). V was pared by 5 bases and J by 7 bases, with 11 bases between. Germline CDR1 LNHNV, CDR2 YYDKDF (reference sequence). This CDR3 spans 12 amino acids. The CDR3 protein is CATSRRDGEAFF. The CDR3 DNA reads as TGTGCCACCAGCCGCCGGGACGGTGAAGCTTTCTTT.

This clonotype occurred many times. The chain uses TRBV19 and TRBJ1-2; 7 nucleotides agree with TRBD1. The CDR3 length is 12 residues. Germline V CDR1 and CDR2: LNHDA, SQIVND (reference sequence). With V trimmed by 4 bases and J by 8 bases, 4 bases remained unmatched. CDR3 protein: CASSNRDRGYTF. The CDR3 DNA is TGTGCCAGTAGTAACAGGGACAGAGGCTACACCTTC. Complete variable domain (other parts from reference TRBV19 and TRBJ1-2): DGGITQSPKYLFRKEGQNVTLSCEQNLNHDAMYWYRQDPGQGLRLIYYSQIVNDFQKGDIAEGYSVSREKKESFPLTVTSAQKNPTAFYLCASSNRDRGYTFGSGTRLTVV.

This clonotype was detected ten times or more. The chain carries TRBV6-2 or TRBV6-3 and TRBJ1-2; 7 bases are shared with TRBD1. Unmatched junction bases numbered 7, after V lost 2 bases and J lost 7 bases. CDR1 is MNHEY and CDR2 is SVGEGT in the germline V gene. The CDR3 runs 14 residues. The CDR3 protein is CASSYRTGAGGYTF. CDR3 in DNA: TGTGCCAGCAGTTACCGCACAGGGGCCGGTGGCTACACCTTC.

The V call is TRBV6-1, the J call TRBJ2-1; tentative D call: TRBD1 (5 bases). The CDR3 length is 13 residues. The V gene's germline CDR1 is MNHNS and CDR2 SASEGT. Trimming removed 4 bases from V and 7 bases from J, with 11 bases in between. Here the CDR3 reads CASSGQGGNEQFF. The DNA for the CDR3 is TGTGCCAGCAGTGGGCAGGGTGGGAATGAGCAGTTCTTC.

As for this clonotype: One base away lies a much larger clone, so this may be a sequencing read error. The gene calls are TRBV6-2 or TRBV6-3 and TRBJ1-1; D unclear. The V and J ends lost 0 bases and 4 bases respectively, with 12 bases between them. Germline lookup yields CDR1 MNHEY and CDR2 SVGEGT. There are 15 residues in the CDR3. DNA of the CDR3: TGTGCCAGCAGTTACTCTTCGTGCGCGTTCACTGAAGCTTTCTTT. Amino acids: CASSYSSCAFTEAFF.

This clonotype was recorded many times. The chain is built from TRBV7-9 and TRBJ1-1; tentative D call: TRBD1 (6 bases). V was trimmed by 6 bases and J by 2 bases, leaving 13 bases between them. Germline CDR1 SEHNR, CDR2 FQNEAQ (reference sequence). CDR3 length equals 14 residues. The CDR3 reads CASSSWTVNTEAFF. CDR3 DNA sequence: TGTGCCAGCAGTTCCTGGACAGTCAACACTGAAGCTTTCTTT. Using reference TRBV7-9 and TRBJ1-1 for the parts outside the CDR3, the full variable domain is DTGVSQNPRHKITKRGQNVTFRCDPISEHNRLYWYRQTLGQGPEFLTYFQNEAQLEKSRLLSDRFSAERPKGSFSTLEIQRTEQGDSAMYLCASSSWTVNTEAFFGQGTRLTVV.

As regards this clonotype: A single base separates this from a much larger clone, so it may be a read error. The gene calls are TRBV6-4 and TRBJ2-2; tentatively, D is TRBD1 or TRBD2 (6 bases each). This CDR3 is built from 14 residues. V was clipped by 7 bases and J by 3 bases, with 12 bases between them. Germline-derived CDR1 and CDR2 are MRHNA and SNTAGT. The chain's CDR3 is CASIGGPDTGELFF. The CDR3 region has the DNA TGTGCCAGCATTGGGGGGCCCGACACCGGGGAGCTGTTTTTT.